One T cell receptor (beta chain) is described in this entry. The antigen is unknown. The sample belongs to a study of shared clonotypes between healthy human individuals. Points from the study as a whole: Measured sharing among donors was expected to vary with sequencing depth. Estimated clonotype richness was generally higher in naive than memory subsets. Several donors held about 5% of naive CD4 clonotypes in common.

An even split of each subset's genomic DNA across several immunoSEQ plates was performed. The method was immunoSEQ multiplex PCR; TCRdb's version includes in-frame clones alone and lacks a portion of them. The table includes some 2,100,000 clones, around 95% detected once. Germline V gives CDR1 MNHEY, CDR2 SMNVEV (reference sequence). The CDR3 covers 9 residues. Trimming removed 8 bases at V and 4 bases at J, with 3 bases between. The sequence was collected from a man between 18 and 29 years old in good health. The sequenced sample consisted of naive CD4+ T cells sorted from blood. Subset described: CD45RA+ positively selected. The V gene is TRBV27, the J gene TRBJ2-7, with no clear D. The CDR3 DNA sequence: TGTGCCAGCCGATACGAGCAGTACTTC. Protein: CASRYEQYF.